A single sample is the source of the 17 T cell receptor beta chains below, sequenced in a study of shared clonotypes between healthy human individuals. Libraries were prepared by immunoSEQ multiplex PCR; TCRdb keeps only in-frame clonotypes and omits some of them. The data contain about 2.3 million clones, 85% to 95% of them singletons. Sequencing was performed on naive CD4+ T cells from PBMCs. Subset reported: CD45RA+ positively selected. These receptors all come from a man aged 18-30 years in good health. Some clones in this sample may be carry-over from other donors' samples.

This chain's CDR3 is CASREQGGGSNQPQHF. CDR3 DNA sequence: TGTGCCAGCAGGGAACAGGGGGGAGGTAGCAATCAGCCCCAGCATTTT. The V gene is TRBV2, the J gene TRBJ1-5, with 8 bases matching TRBD1. J gave up 0 bases and V 6 bases, and 7 bases lay outside the gene matches. CDR1 and CDR2 (germline): SNHLY, FYNNEI. This CDR3 is built from 16 residues.

The chain uses TRBV15 and TRBJ1-1; D ambiguous. Germline-derived CDR1 and CDR2 are LNHNV and YYDKDF (reference sequence). The CDR3 extends over 11 amino acids. Deletions cut 5 bases from V and 7 bases from J, with 8 bases between. The chain's CDR3 is CATSGYSEAFF. The CDR3 DNA follows: TGTGCCACCAGCGGTTACAGTGAAGCTTTCTTT.

The chain carries TRBV20-1 and TRBJ2-6, with a weak D call TRBD1 (5 bases). Trimming took 6 bases from V and 13 from J, leaving 13 bases between them. The CDR3 runs to 11 residues. Germline CDR1 is DFQATT and CDR2 is SNEGSKA (reference sequence). The CDR3 loop reads CSANDKGVLTF. Written as DNA, the CDR3 is TGCAGTGCAAACGACAAGGGGGTCCTGACTTTC.

The chain has TRBV9 and TRBJ2-2, with TRBD2 as a possible D gene (6 bases). V lost 2 bases to trimming and J lost 3 bases, with 14 bases between them. CDR1 and CDR2 (germline): SGDLS, YYNGEE. The CDR3 totals 16 residues. The CDR3 sequence is CASSVRRAGDTGELFF. The CDR3, as DNA: TGTGCCAGCAGCGTGCGGAGGGCCGGGGACACCGGGGAGCTGTTTTTT.

The chain joins TRBV28 to TRBJ1-2, with D maybe TRBD1 (5 bases). V gave up 6 bases and J gave up 5 bases, with 16 bases separating them. The CDR3 covers 14 residues. Germline V gene sequence: CDR1 MDHEN, CDR2 SYDVKM. Written as DNA, the CDR3 is TGTGCCAGCAGCCCGCCGGCAGGGCGGTATGGCTACACCTTC. It encodes CASSPPAGRYGYTF.

The chain is built from TRBV14 and TRBJ2-2, with 8 bases that match TRBD1. Germline V CDR1 and CDR2: SGHDN, FVKESK. Trimming at V came to 2 bases and at J to 5 bases, leaving 4 bases not matched to a gene. The CDR3 runs 15 residues. CDR3 sequence reads: CASSQQGARTGELFF. In DNA form, the CDR3 reads TGTGCCAGCAGCCAACAGGGGGCGCGGACCGGGGAGCTGTTTTTT.

The V call is TRBV5-4, the J call TRBJ1-6; a possible D gene is TRBD1 (5 bases). Germline V gives CDR1 SGHNT, CDR2 YYREEE (reference sequence). Trimming pared 0 bases from V and 9 bases from J, leaving 10 bases between. This CDR3 contains 14 residues. The CDR3 region is CASSLGRVGSPLHF. The DNA of the CDR3 is TGTGCCAGCAGCTTGGGCAGGGTGGGTTCACCCCTCCACTTT. The entire variable domain, with the rest obtained from reference TRBV5-4 and TRBJ1-6, is as follows: ETGVTQSPTHLIKTRGQQVTLRCSSQSGHNTVSWYQQALGQGPQFIFQYYREEENGRGNFPPRFSGLQFPNYSSELNVNALELDDSALYLCASSLGRVGSPLHFGNGTRLTVT.

This chain uses TRBV6-7 with TRBJ2-7, with 9 nucleotides matching TRBD1. Being an ORF, TRBV6-7 has a function that is uncertain. This CDR3 has 11 amino acids. V lost 9 bases, J lost 4 bases, and 1 base stayed unmatched. Here the CDR3 DNA reads TGTGCCAGGGACAGGGGTTACGAGCAGTACTTC. It is translated as CARDRGYEQYF.

J is TRBJ1-1 and V is TRBV6-5; 9 bases map to TRBD1. Germline CDR1 is MNHEY and CDR2 is SVGAGI. V lost 6 bases to trimming and J lost 3 bases; unmatched junction nucleotides: 5. The CDR3 contains 14 residues. As DNA, the CDR3 is TGTGCCAGCAGCTCACAGGGGGCCTACACTGAAGCTTTCTTT. This translates into CASSSQGAYTEAFF.

This chain links TRBV18 with TRBJ2-3; 7 nucleotides agree with TRBD1. Germline V lookup: CDR1 KGHSH, CDR2 LQKENI. V dropped 3 bases and J dropped 6; count of bases not matched to a gene: 9. The CDR3 is 15 amino acids. CDR3 DNA: TGTGCCAGCTCACCCCGAACGACAGGGTCGGATACGCAGTATTTT. Translating it yields CASSPRTTGSDTQYF.

The gene calls are TRBV29-1 and TRBJ2-1; 8 nucleotides align to TRBD1. The CDR3 consists of 15 residues. Germline V gene lookup returns CDR1 SQVTM and CDR2 ANQGSEA. V was clipped by 8 bases and J by 4 bases; unmatched bases: 13. CDR3 region: CSYRGRRTAYNEQFF. In nucleotides, the CDR3 is TGCAGCTACAGGGGGAGGCGGACAGCTTACAATGAGCAGTTCTTC.

As concerns this clone: Other DNA sequences within the sample encode an identical CDR3. This chain joins TRBV19 and TRBJ1-5; 9 bases agree with TRBD1. J was trimmed by 1 base and V by 1 base; bases with no gene match: 2. CDR1 and CDR2 from the germline V gene are LNHDA and SQIVND (reference sequence). This CDR3 has 16 amino acids. This CDR3 reads CASSIAGTGSNQPQHF. CDR3 DNA sequence: TGTGCCAGTAGTATAGCCGGGACAGGGAGCAATCAGCCCCAGCATTTT. The entire variable domain, with the rest obtained from reference TRBV19 and TRBJ1-5, is as follows: DGGITQSPKYLFRKEGQNVTLSCEQNLNHDAMYWYRQDPGQGLRLIYYSQIVNDFQKGDIAEGYSVSREKKESFPLTVTSAQKNPTAFYLCASSIAGTGSNQPQHFGDGTRLSIL.

This clone was seen a single time. The V call is TRBV7-2, the J call TRBJ2-3, with a tentative D call TRBD2 (6 bases). V was clipped by 3 bases and J by 4 bases, with 17 bases between them. The CDR3 is 16 residues long. Germline V lookup: CDR1 SGHTA, CDR2 FQGNSA. The CDR3 bases are TGTGCCAGCAGCTTTAGCGGAAGGGGTGGGGCAGATACGCAGTATTTT. Amino acids: CASSFSGRGGADTQYF.

The chain is built from TRBV7-2 and TRBJ2-1, with 8 nucleotides matching TRBD1. The CDR3 runs to 17 residues. The V gene end was trimmed by 6 bases and the J gene end by 7 bases; junction bases not matched to a gene: 17. CDR1 is SGHTA and CDR2 is FQGNSA in the germline V gene. The CDR3 region has the DNA TGTGCCAGCAGAAGCAGACAGGGGCGTCACAATAGGAATGAGCAGTTCTTC. It codes for CASRSRQGRHNRNEQFF.

The chain employs TRBV7-3 and TRBJ1-2; 9 bases map to TRBD1. Germline CDR1 reads SGHTA; CDR2 reads FQGTGA. With 5 bases clipped from V and 11 bases from J, the junction kept 9 bases outside the gene matches. The CDR3 runs to 13 residues. The DNA for the CDR3 is TGTGCCAGCAGCACCGGGACAGGGCTGGAATACACCTTC. Protein: CASSTGTGLEYTF.

The chain uses TRBV2 and TRBJ2-2; D gene ambiguous. Germline CDR1 reads SNHLY; CDR2 reads FYNNEI. The ends were cut back, 7 bases at V and 5 bases at J, with 8 bases in the middle. The CDR3 is 12 residues long. The CDR3 reads CASTIRTGELFF. In DNA, the CDR3 is TGTGCCAGCACAATAAGAACCGGGGAGCTGTTTTTT.

This chain links TRBV2 with TRBJ1-2; 8 bases are a match to TRBD1. The CDR3 loop spans 14 amino acids. V gave up 6 bases and J gave up 8 bases; unmatched junction bases: 11. CDR1 and CDR2 (germline): SNHLY, FYNNEI. The CDR3: CASSLDRAQRGYTF. The CDR3 coding sequence is TGTGCCAGCAGCCTGGACAGGGCCCAGAGGGGCTACACCTTC.